Listed below are T cell receptor beta chains from one sample, sequenced in a study of shared clonotypes between healthy human individuals. Sequencing was performed with immunoSEQ multiplex PCR; in TCRdb, only in-frame clones are kept and a portion is missing. The sample consists of some 2,500,000 clones, roughly 90% of them appearing once. The sequencing input was naive CD4+ T cells from PBMCs. The receptors originated from a man aged 18 to 29 in good health. Some clones in this sample may be carry-over from other donors' samples. The CDR3 runs from the conserved cysteine through the conserved F or W. The order of the fields is clone size, V gene, D gene, J gene, CDR3 DNA, CDR3 protein. D genes are given only for firm matches. The listing skips clone size in some rows; elsewhere it reads once, few, many or a size class.

>NA|TRBV29-1|TRBD1|TRBJ1-5
TGCAGCGCTGGGACAGCTAATCAGCCCCAGCATTTT
CSAGTANQPQHF
>NA|TRBV7-3|NA|TRBJ2-1
TGTGCCAGCAGCCCGACCACCCTAATGACCCAGTTCTTC
CASSPTTLMTQFF
>NA|TRBV14|NA|TRBJ1-2
TGTGCCAGCAGCCAGGGGCGCGACTATGGCTACACCTTC
CASSQGRDYGYTF
>once|TRBV7-3|NA|TRBJ1-1
TGTGCCAGCAGCTTAACAGGGTGGAACACTGAAGCTTTCTTT
CASSLTGWNTEAFF
>NA|TRBV6-5|NA|TRBJ2-1
TGTGCCAGCAGCAACGGTTCCTACAATGAGCAGTTCTTC
CASSNGSYNEQFF
>once|TRBV30|NA|TRBJ1-6
TGTGCCTGGAGTAGACCCGGAGGCAATTCACCCCTCCACTTT
CAWSRPGGNSPLHF
>NA|TRBV6-6|TRBD1|TRBJ2-7
TGTGCCAGCAGTTACCCCGACAGGGGTAAGCAGTACTTC
CASSYPDRGKQYF
>NA|TRBV7-2|NA|TRBJ2-7
TGTGCCAGCAGCTTAATGGGCAGGGCCTACGAGCAGTACTTC
CASSLMGRAYEQYF
>NA|TRBV30|TRBD1|TRBJ1-3
TGTGCCTGGAGTGTCTTGTTGGGCAGGGGGCGAACTGGAAACACCATATATTTT
CAWSVLLGRGRTGNTIYF
>NA|TRBV9|NA|TRBJ2-1
TGTGCCAGCAGCACCCAAGCGGAGACCTACAATGAGCAGTTCTTC
CASSTQAETYNEQFF
>NA|TRBV6-1|TRBD2|TRBJ2-7
TGTGCCAGCAGTGAAACTAGCGGGGCAACCTACGAGCAGTACTTC
CASSETSGATYEQYF
>NA|TRBV5-1|NA|TRBJ2-3
TGCGCCAGCAGCTTGGCGCTCGGGACAGATACGCAGTATTTT
CASSLALGTDTQYF
>NA|TRBV14|NA|TRBJ1-1
TGTGCCAGCAGCCAAGTACAGGGTGAAGCTTTCTTT
CASSQVQGEAFF
>once|TRBV7-8|NA|TRBJ1-6
TGTGCCAGCAGCTTAGAAGGGAGGTACTCACCCCTCCACTTT
CASSLEGRYSPLHF
>NA|TRBV5-4|NA|TRBJ2-3
TGTGCCAGCAGCTTGCTCTCTGGCGGGCCTACAGATACGCAGTATTTT
CASSLLSGGPTDTQYF
>NA|TRBV5-1|NA|TRBJ2-5
TGCGCCAGCAGCTTGGCCGGGACCAGAGAAGAGACCCAGTACTTC
CASSLAGTREETQYF
>NA|TRBV7-2|TRBD2|TRBJ2-7
TGTGCCAGCAGCTTAGGCAGCGGGGGGTACTACGAGCAGTACTTC
CASSLGSGGYYEQYF
>NA|TRBV15|NA|TRBJ1-5
TGTGCCACCAGCTGGGGCCGTAGCAATCAGCCCCAGCATTTT
CATSWGRSNQPQHF
>NA|TRBV7-8|NA|TRBJ2-5
TGTGCCAGCAGCCCCGGGACATCACGGGAGGAGACCCAGTACTTC
CASSPGTSREETQYF
>NA|TRBV6-5|NA|TRBJ2-5
TGTGCCAGCAGTTACGGGGGGCAGGAGACCCAGTACTTC
CASSYGGQETQYF
>once|TRBV2|NA|TRBJ2-5
TGTGCCAGCAGTGAAGCGAGGGTATTGAGCGGGCAAGAGACCCAGTACTTC
CASSEARVLSGQETQYF
>once|TRBV2|NA|TRBJ1-2
TGTGCCAGCAGTGCTCGAACAGGGAACTATGGCTACACCTTC
CASSARTGNYGYTF
>NA|TRBV2|NA|TRBJ2-1
TGTGCCAGCATCTCTAGTACGATCAGCAATGAGCAGTTCTTC
CASISSTISNEQFF
>NA|TRBV5-6|NA|TRBJ1-4
TGTGCCAGCAGCTCCAGCTGGGAGGGGCGAAATGAAAAACTGTTTTTT
CASSSSWEGRNEKLFF
>once|TRBV5-6|TRBD2|TRBJ2-3
TGTGCCAGCAGCCGTAGCGGGAGCACAGATACGCAGTATTTT
CASSRSGSTDTQYF